Shown below are 18 T cell receptor beta chains from a single sample sequenced in a study of sequential checkpoint blockade in melanoma. Produced via immunoSEQ multiplex PCR; TCRdb's table is partial and in-frame only. Here the sample spans 17,000 or so clones, approximately 57% being singletons. Stated treatment: randomized to nivolumab then ipilimumab (arm A) or the reverse (arm B). The sample consisted of CD8+ T cells sorted from blood (inferred from file names), taken from a patient given nivolumab and ipilimumab in sequence. All receptors derive from a human donor with melanoma.

The chain uses TRBV2 and TRBJ2-3; D might be TRBD1 (5 bases). In germline, CDR1 is SNHLY, CDR2 FYNNEI. The CDR3 runs 17 residues. Trimming removed 9 bases at V and 6 bases at J, with 28 bases between. CDR3 amino acids: CASDKPGLGPLTDTQYF. In DNA, the CDR3 is TGTGCCAGTGATAAGCCAGGGTTAGGTCCTCTGACCGATACGCAGTATTTT.

The chain recombines TRBV11-2 with TRBJ1-2; 7 bases agree with TRBD1. After removal of 0 bases from V and 4 bases from J, the junction contained 5 bases not matched to a gene. Germline loops: CDR1 SGHAT, CDR2 FQNNGV. The CDR3 length is 15 residues. CDR3 sequence reads: CASSLEWGDSYGYTF. CDR3 nucleotides: TGTGCCAGCAGCTTAGAGTGGGGGGACAGCTATGGCTACACCTTC.

The rearrangement uses TRBV6-5 and TRBJ1-2; D is unresolved. The germline V and J ends were trimmed by 0 bases and 6 bases, with 11 bases remaining between them. Germline assignment: CDR1 MNHEY and CDR2 SVGAGI. There are 14 residues in the CDR3. The CDR3 coding sequence is TGTGCCAGCAGTTACTCGGGTGCCAGCGATGGCTACACCTTC. It encodes CASSYSGASDGYTF.

V gene TRBV7-9 combines with J gene TRBJ2-5; TRBD2 matches at 9 bases. The better agreement between TRBJ2-7 and the DNA end casts doubt on the J call. The germline gives CDR1 SEHNR, CDR2 FQNEAQ (reference sequence). This CDR3 contains 13 residues. The CDR3 bases are TGTGCCAGCATGGGACTAGCCGGTTCCGAGCAGTACTTC. Translating it yields CASMGLAGSEQYF.

This sequence joins TRBV9 and TRBJ1-2; 8 positions agree with TRBD1. V was clipped by 8 bases and J by 6 bases; unmatched bases: 3. The CDR3 spans 11 residues. Per germline, CDR1 SGDLS and CDR2 YYNGEE. Written as DNA, the CDR3 is TGTGCCAGTACAGGGGGGGATGGCTACACCTTC. This gives the protein CASTGGDGYTF.

This clone has only a few counts. CDR3 residues: CASSILLGAQPQHF. CDR3 DNA sequence: TGTGCCAGTAGTATTCTGTTGGGGGCCCAGCCCCAGCATTTT. J is TRBJ1-5 and V is TRBV19; tentatively, D is TRBD1 (6 bases). Germline V gene data show CDR1 as LNHDA and CDR2 as SQIVND (reference sequence). V dropped 3 bases and J dropped 7 bases, with 13 bases sitting between them. The CDR3 loop spans 14 amino acids. The full variable domain, in which reference TRBV19 and TRBJ1-5 provide the parts outside the CDR3, is DGGITQSPKYLFRKEGQNVTLSCEQNLNHDAMYWYRQDPGQGLRLIYYSQIVNDFQKGDIAEGYSVSREKKESFPLTVTSAQKNPTAFYLCASSILLGAQPQHFGDGTRLSIL.

Only a few counts were recorded for this clone. CDR3 region: CAWSVQAGTGNGEQETQYF. As DNA, the CDR3 is TGTGCCTGGAGTGTACAAGCCGGGACAGGGAATGGTGAGCAAGAGACCCAGTACTTC. The chain uses TRBV30 and TRBJ2-5; 9 bases line up with TRBD1. CDR1 GTSNPN and CDR2 SVGIG come from the germline V gene (reference sequence). This CDR3 has 19 amino acids. Trimming cost V 0 bases and J 2 bases; bases outside gene matches: 16.

This clone was counted between two and nine times. The rearrangement uses TRBV11-3 and TRBJ2-1; TRBD2 matches 7 bases. The CDR3 covers 17 residues. Germline V lookup: CDR1 SGHNT, CDR2 YENEEA. V gave up 1 base and J gave up 6 bases; unmatched junction bases: 12. The DNA for the CDR3 is TGTGCCAGCAGCTTAGTCCCCGCTAGCGGTTTATGCAATGAGCAGTTCTTC. Residues: CASSLVPASGLCNEQFF.

V gene TRBV12-5 combines with J gene TRBJ2-5, with 10 bases fitting TRBD2. The end of the DNA fits TRBJ2-7 better, so the J call may be wrong. Germline CDR1 reads LGHNT; CDR2 reads FRNRAP. The CDR3 consists of 17 residues. DNA for the CDR3: TGTGCTAGTGGTTGGGAGACTAGCGGGTTCAGCTCCTACGAGCAGTACTTC. This translates into CASGWETSGFSSYEQYF.

There are a few counts of this clone. The chain joins TRBV4-1 to TRBJ2-7, with D unclear. Trimming pared 1 base from V and 5 bases from J, leaving 9 bases between. Germline CDR1 and CDR2: MGHRA and YSYEKL. The CDR3 covers 13 residues. CDR3 coding DNA: TGCGCCAGCAGCCAAGTCGGTGGTGACGAGCAGTACTTC. As protein: CASSQVGGDEQYF.

The genes are TRBV7-9 and TRBJ2-1; 16 bases are a match to TRBD2. Germline V gene data show CDR1 as SEHNR and CDR2 as FQNEAQ (reference sequence). There are 18 residues in the CDR3. The V gene end was trimmed by 3 bases and the J gene end by 0 bases; junction bases not matched to a gene: 2. The CDR3 DNA sequence: TGTGCCAGCAGCTTCGGGACTAGCGGGAGGGGCTCCTACAATGAGCAGTTCTTC. Residues: CASSFGTSGRGSYNEQFF.

The gene calls are TRBV4-2 and TRBJ1-6, with D maybe TRBD1 (6 bases). CDR3 length: 13 residues. The V end was cut by 6 bases, the J end by 9 bases, with 12 bases between. Germline V gene sequence: CDR1 LGHNA, CDR2 YNFKEQ. The CDR3 DNA reads as TGTGCCAGCAGGGGGGCAGTAGGTTCACCCCTCCACTTT. Translating it yields CASRGAVGSPLHF.

CDR3 sequence reads: CASSLAISGSSYEQYF. In DNA, the CDR3 is TGTGCCAGCAGCTTGGCCATTAGCGGGAGCTCCTACGAGCAGTACTTC. This chain connects TRBV5-6 to TRBJ2-7; TRBD2 matches at 9 bases. Germline lookup yields CDR1 SGHDT and CDR2 YYEEEE. The CDR3 sequence is 16 residues long. The V segment lost 0 bases and the J segment 0 bases; nucleotides outside the gene matches: 4.

This chain joins TRBV5-6 and TRBJ1-1; D ambiguous. Germline CDR1 SGHDT, CDR2 YYEEEE. With 0 bases removed from V and 0 bases from J, the gap between germline ends came to 15 bases. The CDR3 is 17 residues long. The DNA of the CDR3 is TGTGCCAGCAGCTTGGGTTGGCCAGAGGATCTGAACACTGAAGCTTTCTTT. Amino acids: CASSLGWPEDLNTEAFF.

This clone was seen more than once but under ten times. The chain combines TRBV6-5 with TRBJ1-5; TRBD1 matches 10 bases. This CDR3 spans 15 amino acids. Germline V gene sequence: CDR1 MNHEY, CDR2 SVGAGI. With V trimmed by 2 bases and J by 5 bases, 3 bases remained unmatched. The CDR3 nucleotides are TGTGCCAGCAGTTACGGTGGGACAGGGGATCAGCCCCAGCATTTT. Translating it yields CASSYGGTGDQPQHF.

The gene calls are TRBV29-1 and TRBJ1-1; D is ambiguous. The CDR3 is 11 residues long. The V gene's germline CDR1 is SQVTM and CDR2 ANQGSEA. Trimming took off 4 bases at V and 3 bases at J, with 6 bases between the two ends. The CDR3 here is CSVGSYTEAFF. The CDR3 DNA reads as TGCAGCGTTGGTTCCTACACTGAAGCTTTCTTT. Full variable domain (rest looked up from reference TRBV29-1 and TRBJ1-1): SAVISQKPSRDICQRGTSLTIQCQVDSQVTMMFWYRQQPGQSLTLIATANQGSEATYESGFVIDKFPISRPNLTFSTLTVSNMSPEDSSIYLCSVGSYTEAFFGQGTRLTVV.

The chain recombines TRBV7-6 with TRBJ2-7; possible D gene TRBD1, 6 bases. This CDR3 has 16 residues. Germline V gene lookup returns CDR1 SGHVS and CDR2 FNYEAQ. Trimming took 4 bases from V and 1 from J, leaving 17 bases between them. The CDR3 coding sequence is TGTGCCAGCAGCTCGACCCCGACAGGAAATTCCTACGAGCAGTACTTC. Translated: CASSSTPTGNSYEQYF.

There are a few counts of this clone. The likely explanation is a read error, given a far larger clone one base away. Other DNA sequences in the same sample also yield this CDR3. This chain connects TRBV7-3 to TRBJ1-1; TRBD1 agrees at 10 bases. The V gene's germline CDR1 is SGHTA and CDR2 FQGTGA. CDR3 size: 15 residues. The ends lost 5 bases at V and 1 base at J; junction bases unmatched: 4. CDR3 DNA sequence: TGTGCCAGCAGCCTGAGGACAGGGGGGAACACTGAAGCTTTCTTT. Its translation: CASSLRTGGNTEAFF.